This record covers a single T cell receptor (gamma chain). Its cognate antigen is unknown. The record originates from a study of Vδ1+ human thymocytes. Study results and limitations: Highly polyclonal TRG and TRD repertoires with Gaussian CDR3 length distributions appeared in thymus.

CDR1 is EGSNGY and CDR2 is YDSYNSKV in the germline V gene. The length of the CDR3 is 16 residues. The V segment lost 5 bases and the J segment 2 bases; nucleotides outside the gene matches: 15. Between roughly 98% and 99.6% of sorted thymocytes were Vdelta1+. The template was reverse-transcribed extracted RNA. CDR3 amplicons came from multiplex PCR with pooled V-gene forward and constant-region reverse primers. TCRdb redid the clone calls on the multiplex PCR reads with CATT. The table records more than 35,000 gamma-chain clones, 20% to 25% of them present only once. The TCR was taken from a girl under three years old who had congenital heart surgery. The chain recombines TRGV2 with TRGJ1 or TRGJ2. The material sequenced was Vdelta1+ gamma-delta thymocytes from the thymus. Stated subset: FACS-sorted CD3+ TCRalphabeta- TCRVdelta1+ TCRVdelta2- thymocytes. CDR3 region: CATWGPIPRDYYKKLF. The CDR3 DNA reads TGTGCCACCTGGGGACCTATCCCTCGGGATTATTATAAGAAACTCTTT.